Below are 21 T cell receptor beta chains sequenced from a single sample in a study of blood T cell repertoires in COVID-19. Sequencing was performed with immunoSEQ multiplex PCR; in TCRdb, only in-frame clones are kept and a portion is missing. The sample includes 70,000 to 90,000 clones, roughly 85% of them seen just once. The sample taken for sequencing was peripheral blood. These receptors all stem from a man in his fifties with COVID-19, enrolled during active disease.

The chain combines TRBV19 with TRBJ1-2, with 7 bases aligning to TRBD1. The CDR3 contains 12 residues. From germline, CDR1 is LNHDA and CDR2 SQIVND (reference sequence). J lost 4 bases, V lost 9 bases, and 5 bases had no gene match. The DNA for the CDR3 is TGTGCCAGCAGGGACAGCCGCTATGGCTACACCTTC. It yields the protein CASRDSRYGYTF.

The gene calls are TRBV7-2 and TRBJ1-2, with TRBD1 matching 9 bases. Trimming at V came to 1 base and at J to 4 bases, leaving 7 bases not matched to a gene. The germline V gene has CDR1 SGHTA and CDR2 FQGNSA. CDR3 length: 16 amino acids. The CDR3 region has the DNA TGTGCCAGCAGCTTAGAGGGGACAGGGCTCGCCTATGGCTACACCTTC. Residues: CASSLEGTGLAYGYTF.

The genes are TRBV7-6 and TRBJ2-2; D uncertain. Germline V gene sequence: CDR1 SGHVS, CDR2 FNYEAQ. V was pared by 4 bases and J by 3 bases, with 9 bases between. The CDR3 spans 14 residues. The CDR3 DNA sequence: TGTGCCAGCAGCTCGAGGCCGTACACCGGGGAGCTGTTTTTT. Its protein product is CASSSRPYTGELFF.

This rearrangement joins TRBV30 to TRBJ2-7; possibly TRBD1 for D (6 bases). Between the trimmed V and J ends, which lost 4 bases and 4 bases, there was a span of 23 bases. Germline V gene data show CDR1 as GTSNPN and CDR2 as SVGIG (reference sequence). This CDR3 contains 16 residues. CDR3 sequence reads: CAWNSPGWQGKYEQYF. The CDR3 DNA reads as TGTGCCTGGAACTCTCCCGGTTGGCAGGGGAAATACGAGCAGTACTTC.

This clone showed up just once. The chain has TRBV11-2 and TRBJ1-1; 7 nucleotides agree with TRBD1. This CDR3 is built from 13 residues. The junction had 0 bases not matched to a gene; V was cut back by 0 bases and J by 5 bases. CDR1 and CDR2 from the germline V gene are SGHAT and FQNNGV. CDR3 DNA: TGTGCCAGCAGCTTAGAACAGGGGACTGAAGCTTTCTTT. Translated, it gives CASSLEQGTEAFF.

To note about this clone: At one boundary the junction diverges from the germline segment, which might be a read error. The CDR3 loop reads CASSRRNSGELFF. In nucleotides, the CDR3 is TGTGCCAGCAGCCGACGGAACAGCGGGGAGCTGTTTTTT. The chain combines TRBV7-9 with TRBJ2-2, with D unclear. Germline V lookup: CDR1 SEHNR, CDR2 FQNEAQ (reference sequence). The CDR3 covers 13 residues.

DNA of the CDR3: TGTGCCTGGAGTCAGGACAGGGCGGGCGAGCAGTACTTC. This sequence encodes CAWSQDRAGEQYF. The chain employs TRBV30 and TRBJ2-7, with 8 bases aligning to TRBD1. Losses at the gene ends were 2 bases for V and 6 bases for J; bases not matched to a gene: 6. The V gene's germline CDR1 is GTSNPN and CDR2 SVGIG (reference sequence). There are 13 residues in the CDR3.

The gene calls are TRBV11-3 and TRBJ2-1; D is perhaps TRBD2 (5 bases). The CDR3 totals 14 residues. CDR1 SGHNT and CDR2 YENEEA come from the germline V gene. Trimming stripped 0 bases from V and 9 bases from J, with 12 bases between. CDR3 sequence: CASSLDMRAGEQFF. CDR3 nucleotide sequence: TGTGCCAGCAGCTTAGATATGCGGGCCGGTGAGCAGTTCTTC.

This clone was detected many times. This sequence joins TRBV19 and TRBJ2-2; 9 bases fit TRBD2. The junction had 2 bases not matched to a gene; V was cut back by 3 bases and J by 6 bases. The CDR3 covers 14 residues. The germline V gene has CDR1 LNHDA and CDR2 SQIVND (reference sequence). The CDR3 here is CASSIGLASGELFF. CDR3 nucleotides: TGTGCCAGTAGTATCGGACTAGCGTCCGGGGAGCTGTTTTTT. Complete variable domain (other parts from reference TRBV19 and TRBJ2-2): DGGITQSPKYLFRKEGQNVTLSCEQNLNHDAMYWYRQDPGQGLRLIYYSQIVNDFQKGDIAEGYSVSREKKESFPLTVTSAQKNPTAFYLCASSIGLASGELFFGEGSRLTVL.

This rearrangement joins TRBV28 to TRBJ1-1; the match to TRBD1 covers 10 bases. The V segment lost 2 bases and the J segment 13 bases; nucleotides outside the gene matches: 10. Per the germline V gene, CDR1 is MDHEN and CDR2 is SYDVKM. The CDR3 contains 14 residues. DNA for the CDR3: TGTGCCAGCAGTTTAGGAAGGGGAGGGACAGGGGATTTCTTT. Amino acids: CASSLGRGGTGDFF.

The V and J genes are TRBV19 and TRBJ2-1, with 14 bases fitting TRBD2. This CDR3 spans 20 amino acids. V was clipped by 3 bases and J by 0 bases; unmatched bases: 10. Germline CDR1 is LNHDA and CDR2 is SQIVND (reference sequence). For the CDR3, the DNA is TGTGCCAGTAGTATCCTAGGACTAGCGGGAGGCCGTAGCTCCTACAATGAGCAGTTCTTC. Protein: CASSILGLAGGRSSYNEQFF.

This chain links TRBV7-3 with TRBJ2-1; no clear D gene. In germline, CDR1 is SGHTA, CDR2 FQGTGA. This CDR3 contains 13 residues. Trimming stripped 1 base from V and 4 bases from J, with 5 bases between. CDR3 sequence (DNA): TGTGCCAGCAGCTTAAACTCGTACAATGAGCAGTTCTTC. The encoded protein is CASSLNSYNEQFF.

This clone has only one observation. V and J are TRBV28 and TRBJ1-5; 7 nucleotides agree with TRBD1. V shed 8 bases, J shed 3 bases, and the junction held 7 bases outside the gene matches. Germline CDR1 is MDHEN and CDR2 is SYDVKM. The CDR3 has 14 residues. The CDR3, as DNA: TGTGCCAGCCGCCGGGACAGACCCAATCAGCCCCAGCATTTT. The encoded protein is CASRRDRPNQPQHF.

This clone showed up just a few times. The gene calls are TRBV5-1 and TRBJ2-3; 9 bases agree with TRBD1. This CDR3 comprises 16 residues. J gave up 5 bases and V 4 bases, and 11 bases lay outside the gene matches. CDR1 and CDR2 from the germline V gene are SGHRS and YFSETQ. In DNA, the CDR3 is TGCGCCAGCAGCAGGGGTGGGACAGGGAAAGGAGATACGCAGTATTTT. Protein product: CASSRGGTGKGDTQYF.

V is TRBV30 and J is TRBJ2-7; TRBD1 might be the D (6 bases). Germline assignment: CDR1 GTSNPN and CDR2 SVGIG (reference sequence). Trimming stripped 5 bases from V and 5 bases from J, with 10 bases between. The CDR3 totals 11 residues. The CDR3 DNA follows: TGTGCCTGGGGAAGACAGGACGAGCAGTACTTC. Protein: CAWGRQDEQYF.

This rearrangement joins TRBV7-3 to TRBJ2-1, with 7 bases identical to TRBD2. J was trimmed by 8 bases and V by 5 bases; bases with no gene match: 15. There are 16 residues in the CDR3. Germline assignment: CDR1 SGHTA and CDR2 FQGTGA. This chain's CDR3 is CASSVNPTSSLDEQFF. The CDR3 nucleotides read TGTGCCAGCAGCGTAAACCCGACTAGCTCCTTGGATGAGCAGTTCTTC.

CDR3 nucleotide sequence: TGTGCCAGCACACGGGAGGTCGGAGTCAATCAGCCCCAGCATTTT. It translates to CASTREVGVNQPQHF. The V gene is TRBV2, the J gene TRBJ1-5; D gene uncertain. The germline V gene encodes CDR1 SNHLY and CDR2 FYNNEI. Trimming removed 7 bases at V and 3 bases at J, with 16 bases between. The CDR3 totals 15 residues.

The chain uses TRBV19 and TRBJ1-3, with 9 bases lining up with TRBD1. Germline V gene sequence: CDR1 LNHDA, CDR2 SQIVND (reference sequence). The V segment lost 4 bases and the J segment 0 bases; nucleotides outside the gene matches: 4. CDR3 length equals 16 residues. CDR3 sequence: CASSTGQGNSGNTIYF. CDR3 DNA sequence: TGTGCCAGTAGTACGGGACAGGGAAACTCTGGAAACACCATATATTTT.

The CDR3 DNA follows: TGTGCCAGCAGCCCCGGGGGGACACTGAACACTGAAGCTTTCTTT. It yields the protein CASSPGGTLNTEAFF. The V and J genes are TRBV11-2 and TRBJ1-1, with D tentatively TRBD1 (6 bases). Germline CDR1 is SGHAT and CDR2 is FQNNGV. CDR3 length equals 15 residues. V was cut by 5 bases and J by 0 bases, with 13 bases left in between. The full variable domain, in which reference TRBV11-2 and TRBJ1-1 provide the parts outside the CDR3, is EAGVAQSPRYKIIEKRQSVAFWCNPISGHATLYWYQQILGQGPKLLIQFQNNGVVDDSQLPKDRFSAERLKGVDSTLKIQPAKLEDSAVYLCASSPGGTLNTEAFFGQGTRLTVV.

The chain carries TRBV28 and TRBJ2-1, with 8 bases matching TRBD2. Germline V gene sequence: CDR1 MDHEN, CDR2 SYDVKM. V lost 7 bases and J lost 6; bases outside the gene matches: 8. The CDR3 is made up of 14 amino acids. The chain's CDR3 is CASIPRLAGNEQFF. In DNA form, the CDR3 reads TGTGCCAGCATTCCCCGTCTAGCGGGCAATGAGCAGTTCTTC.

The chain uses TRBV28 and TRBJ2-5; the match to TRBD2 covers 13 bases. The germline CDR1 and CDR2 sequences are MDHEN and SYDVKM. The CDR3 sequence is 15 residues long. Trimming removed 5 bases from V and 3 bases from J; junction bases left unmatched: 3. The chain's CDR3 is CASSALAGGKETQYF. DNA for the CDR3: TGTGCCAGCAGTGCACTAGCGGGAGGGAAAGAGACCCAGTACTTC. Based on the CDR3 plus reference TRBV28 and TRBJ2-5, the full variable domain is DVKVTQSSRYLVKRTGEKVFLECVQDMDHENMFWYRQDPGLGLRLIYFSYDVKMKEKGDIPEGYSVSREKKERFSLILESASTNQTSMYLCASSALAGGKETQYFGPGTRLLVL.